This T cell receptor (beta chain) was recorded in a study of cytomegalovirus exposure and HLA in healthy donors. Study results and caveats: Earlier analysis looked at TCR beta V segments, and most were productive about 90% or about 30% of the time. The classifier reportedly diagnosed cytomegalovirus status with high sensitivity and specificity. Clonal expansion was found to be greater in HLA-associated TCR beta chains than in equally common others in a later analysis.

The germline V and J ends were trimmed by 3 bases and 3 bases, with 12 bases remaining between them. The CDR3 sequence is 15 residues long. Germline V gene sequence: CDR1 SNHLY, CDR2 FYNNEI. It was with 60 Vbeta and 13 Jbeta primers that the PCR ran. Profiled with immunoSEQ multiplex PCR; TCRdb holds only in-frame clones, not every one. The sample carries just over 150,000 clones, over 75% recorded once. Notes on this clone: Its antigen is as yet unknown.

Sequenced sample: PBMCs. The chain has TRBV2 and TRBJ1-5; possibly TRBD1 for D (6 bases). The clonotype was recovered from a woman between 25 and 40 years old in good health and CMV-seronegative. CDR3 bases: TGTGCCAGCAGTGATGTAGCAGGGGTCAATCAGCCCCAGCATTTT. Protein product: CASSDVAGVNQPQHF.